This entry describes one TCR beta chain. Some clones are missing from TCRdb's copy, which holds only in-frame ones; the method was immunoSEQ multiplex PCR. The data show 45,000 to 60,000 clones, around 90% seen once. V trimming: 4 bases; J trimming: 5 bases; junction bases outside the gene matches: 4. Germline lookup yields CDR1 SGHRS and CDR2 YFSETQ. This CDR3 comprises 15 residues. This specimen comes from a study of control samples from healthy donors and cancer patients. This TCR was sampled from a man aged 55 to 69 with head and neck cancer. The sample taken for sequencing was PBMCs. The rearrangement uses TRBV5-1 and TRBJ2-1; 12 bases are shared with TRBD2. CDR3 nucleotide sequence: TGCGCCAGCAGCCGTGGACTAGCGGGGCACAATGAGCAGTTCTTC. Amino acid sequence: CASSRGLAGHNEQFF.